This TCR beta chain comes out of a study of PD-L1 blockade in urothelial cancer (dated by TCRdb to between 2016 and 2019). Concerning the study at large: Therapy was started in 2014 for all patients, and atezolizumab 1,200 mg was administered intravenously every 3 weeks. About 90% of the roughly 29 patients were males with bladder-origin urothelial cancer, and about 65% of the roughly 29 reported a prior smoking history. An ECOG performance status of 0 or 1 was recorded for the patients, and 0 to 3 prior chemotherapy regimens had been received by the patients. Blood samples were analyzed at 3 weeks after treatment start (second dose) and at 6 weeks after treatment start. A median of around 150,000 T cells and tens of thousands of unique TCRs was obtained from blood samples, and a median clonality of approximately 0.08 was observed. An exploratory multi-omic analysis was conducted of the somatic, immune and clinical correlates of response to PD-L1 blockade with atezolizumab in urothelial cancer. TCR sequencing covered pretreatment tumor samples and matched, serially collected peripheral blood taken before and after atezolizumab treatment. Durable clinical benefit was defined as progression-free survival longer than 6 months, and TCR features were also tested against progression-free and overall survival. Whole exome sequencing and RNA sequencing of pretreatment tumors were performed alongside TCR sequencing in the same patients. About 10 patients reached durable clinical benefit, while fewer than 25 patients did not. Pretreatment blood TCR-seq was available for about 28 patients, at least one posttreatment blood collection was obtained for around 25 patients, and tumor TCR-seq was available for around 25 patients. What the authors observed across the whole study: Because the sample size was small (n ≈ 28) and many of the analyses were exploratory, the results are meant to be hypothesis-generating. Greater expansion of tumor-associated TCR clones in peripheral blood 3 weeks after the start of treatment was observed in patients with durable benefit (n of about 20, p = 0.022). A pretreatment peripheral blood TCR clonality below the median was linked to improved progression-free and overall survival.

Each PCR received spiked-in synthetic TCR analog templates so that absolute template abundance could be estimated from read counts. The immunoSEQ assay used bias-controlled V and J gene primers to amplify TCRbeta CDR3 regions from genomic DNA. Sequencing of rearranged TCRbeta segments was performed at approximately 20X coverage. The source study handled its data this way. Clustering was used to correct sequencing errors, and CDR3s were annotated against IMGT to assign V, D and J genes. Downstream analyses used only productive TCRbeta rearrangements, leaving out any out-of-frame or stop-codon sequences. To compute clonality, Shannon entropy was normalized by the log of the number of unique productive sequences and then subtracted from one. Clones differing between time points or between blood and tumor were identified by Fisher's exact test with Benjamini-Hochberg correction at adjusted p below 0.01. TCRdb holds this immuneACCESS table with in-frame rearrangements only. Some clones are missing; in checked studies, unresolved V genes explain under half, and the rest has no known cause. That table furnishes V, J and clone size, whereas the DNA furnished D and trimming. The sample table lists around 120,000 clones, about 89% of them with a count of one. Roughly 1.7% of the sample goes to the ten largest clones.

Comment on this clone: Its antigen is still unknown. Base qualities are not provided; no much larger clone lies one nucleotide away.

From its cysteine to its phenylalanine, the CDR3 spans 20 amino acids. Just CDR3 DNA is preserved here, 60 bases in frame from base 1. V sheds 4 bases and J sheds 0 bases, leaving 26 bases between their ends. The germline V gene specifies SGDLS as CDR1 and YYNGEE as CDR2. The label giving this sample's time point can be read as: peripheral blood 6 weeks after treatment start. The cohort included 25 to 30 patients with locally advanced or metastatic urothelial carcinoma who were treated at Memorial Sloan Kettering on a trial protocol. Peripheral blood mononuclear cells were collected from each patient pretreatment and during treatment, giving between 1 and 8 total time points per patient. The Qiagen DNeasy Blood extraction kit was used to purify genomic DNA from total PBMCs and from tumor samples. PBMCs were collected pretreatment and during treatment, and were isolated and stored as previously described.

This receptor chain uses TRBV9 and TRBJ1-3, with a tentative D gene TRBD1 over 6 matching bases. Source: PBMCs, taken around atezolizumab (anti-PD-L1) treatment. This receptor was identified in a man between 60 and 70 years old with urothelial cancer. The nucleotide sequence reads as follows: TGTGCCAGCAGCCCTTCCCCAGGGCAGGGGAGGGGCCTCTCTGGAAACACCATATATTTT. Its protein is CASSPSPGQGRGLSGNTIYF.